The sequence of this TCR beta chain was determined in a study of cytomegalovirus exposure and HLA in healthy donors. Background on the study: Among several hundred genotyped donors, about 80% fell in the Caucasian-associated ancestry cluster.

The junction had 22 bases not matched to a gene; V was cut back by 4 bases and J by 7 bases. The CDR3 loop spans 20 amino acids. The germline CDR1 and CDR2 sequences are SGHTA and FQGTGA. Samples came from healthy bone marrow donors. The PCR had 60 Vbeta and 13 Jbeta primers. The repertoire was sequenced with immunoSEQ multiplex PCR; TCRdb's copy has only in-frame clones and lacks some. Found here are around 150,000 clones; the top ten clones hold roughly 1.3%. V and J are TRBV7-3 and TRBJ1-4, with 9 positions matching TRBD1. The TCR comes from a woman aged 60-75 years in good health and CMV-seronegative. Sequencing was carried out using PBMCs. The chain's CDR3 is CASSSCKTGQGGGIREKLFF. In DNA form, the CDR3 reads TGTGCCAGCAGCTCCTGCAAAACGGGACAGGGTGGGGGAATTCGTGAAAAACTGTTTTTT.